This TCR beta chain was identified in a study of T cells of healthy individuals. TCRdb re-called the 5' RACE reads through MiXCR, storing one row per CDR3 protein. Among fewer than 70,000 distinct CDR3 sequences listed, about 15% were seen once. The CDR3 runs to 16 residues. Trimming pared 1 base from V and 3 bases from J, leaving 13 bases between. Germline lookup yields CDR1 SGHTA and CDR2 FQGNSA. The TCR sequence derives from a human donor in good health. The rearrangement links TRBV7-2 to TRBJ1-5; perhaps TRBD1 as D (5 bases). CDR3 in amino acids: CASSLGARVPNQPQHF. CDR3 bases: TGTGCCAGCAGCTTAGGGGCCAGGGTGCCCAATCAGCCCCAGCATTTT.